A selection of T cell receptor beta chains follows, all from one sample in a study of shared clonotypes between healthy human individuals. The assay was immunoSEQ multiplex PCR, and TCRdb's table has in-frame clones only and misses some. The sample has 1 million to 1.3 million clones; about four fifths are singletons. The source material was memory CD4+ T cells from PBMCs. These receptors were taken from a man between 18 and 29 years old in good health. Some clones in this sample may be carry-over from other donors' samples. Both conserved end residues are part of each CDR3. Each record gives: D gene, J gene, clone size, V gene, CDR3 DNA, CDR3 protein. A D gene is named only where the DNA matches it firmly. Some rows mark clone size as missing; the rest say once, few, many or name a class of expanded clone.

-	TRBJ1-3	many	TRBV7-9	TGTGCCAGCAGCTTACCGTACGCGACCGGAAACACCATATATTTT	CASSLPYATGNTIYF
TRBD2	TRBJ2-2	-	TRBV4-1	TGCGCCAGCAGCCTACGGACTAGCGGGAGAAGTAACACCGGGGAGCTGTTTTTT	CASSLRTSGRSNTGELFF
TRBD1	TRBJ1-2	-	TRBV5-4	TGTGCCAGCAGCCCTTGGGGGACAGGGGGCATCAACTATGGCTACACCTTC	CASSPWGTGGINYGYTF
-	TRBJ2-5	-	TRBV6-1	TGTGCCAGCAGTGAAGCGAAGGGGGCTAGGAGGGTCGAGACCCAGTACTTC	CASSEAKGARRVETQYF
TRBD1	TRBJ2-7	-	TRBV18	TGTGCCAGCTCATCACTGGGACAGGGGGCCTACGAGCAGTACTTC	CASSSLGQGAYEQYF
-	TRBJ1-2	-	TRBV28	TGTGCCAGCAGTTTATCATCAGGGCTCGGCTACACCTTC	CASSLSSGLGYTF
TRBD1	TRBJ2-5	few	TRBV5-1	TGCGCCAGCAGCTTGGCTCGACAGGGGGAAGAGACCCAGTACTTC	CASSLARQGEETQYF
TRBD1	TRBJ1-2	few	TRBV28	TGTGCCAGGAATCCACAGGGGTCGTCGAGGGGCTACACCTTC	CARNPQGSSRGYTF
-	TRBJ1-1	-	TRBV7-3	TGTGCCAGCAGAGATTCGAACACTGAAGCTTTCTTT	CASRDSNTEAFF
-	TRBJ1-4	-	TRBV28	TGTGCCAGCAGTTCATTCCAGGGGCCGTGGGAAAAACTGTTTTTT	CASSSFQGPWEKLFF
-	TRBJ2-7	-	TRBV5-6	TGTGCCAGCAGCTCCCTGGGACTCACGAAGAACTACGAGCAGTACTTC	CASSSLGLTKNYEQYF
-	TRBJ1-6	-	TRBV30	TGTGCCTGGAAGGGGGAGGCCACCAATTCACCCCTCCACTTT	CAWKGEATNSPLHF
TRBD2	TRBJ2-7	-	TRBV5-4	TGTGCCAGCAGCTTGGGGCCGACTAGCGGGGATACCTACGAGCAGTACTTC	CASSLGPTSGDTYEQYF
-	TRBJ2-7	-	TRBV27	TGTGCCAGCAGTTTAAAACGGGCCTCCTACGAGCAGTACTTC	CASSLKRASYEQYF
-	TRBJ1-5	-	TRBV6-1	TGTGCCAGCAGTGCCCAACAGATTCCGCAGCCCCAGCATTTT	CASSAQQIPQPQHF
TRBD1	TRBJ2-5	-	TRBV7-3	TGTGCCAGCAGCCGAGGTTCAGGGGGCTTAAGGGAGACCCAGTACTTC	CASSRGSGGLRETQYF
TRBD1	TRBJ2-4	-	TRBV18	TGTGCCAGCTCACCTCTCGACAGGGGGATGGACATTCAGTACTTC	CASSPLDRGMDIQYF
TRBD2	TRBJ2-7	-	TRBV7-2	TGTGCCAGCAGCCTTAGGGGGGGGCTAGCGGGAGGTACGTACGAGCAGTACTTC	CASSLRGGLAGGTYEQYF
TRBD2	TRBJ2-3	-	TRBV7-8	TGTGCCAGCAGCTCCGCGCCTAGCGGGATCTCAGATACGCAGTATTTT	CASSSAPSGISDTQYF
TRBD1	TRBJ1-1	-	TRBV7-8	TGTGCCAGCAGCTTAATTCCAGGGGGCCCGTCTGCTGAAGCTTTCTTT	CASSLIPGGPSAEAFF
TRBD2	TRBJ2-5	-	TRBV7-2	TGTGCCAGCAGCTTAGACGCCTCTAGCGGGAGTCCAGAGACCCAGTACTTC	CASSLDASSGSPETQYF
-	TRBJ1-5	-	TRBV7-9	TGTGCCAGCAGCTTTGGGGGTCAGCCCCAGCATTTT	CASSFGGQPQHF
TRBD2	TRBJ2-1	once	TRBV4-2	TGTGCCAGCAGCCAAGAGCCCAGCGGGAGCTCCTACAATGAGCAGTTCTTC	CASSQEPSGSSYNEQFF
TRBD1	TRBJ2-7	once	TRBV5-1	TGCGCCACAAGACAGGGGGCTTCGGCCTACGAGCAGTACTTC	CATRQGASAYEQYF
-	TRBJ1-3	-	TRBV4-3	TGCGCCAGCAGCCGGCTTGCGTCCTCCGGAAACACCATATATTTT	CASSRLASSGNTIYF
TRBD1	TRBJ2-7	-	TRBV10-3	TGTGCCATCAGTGAGGACAGGGAAGTAGGAGAGCAGTACTTC	CAISEDREVGEQYF
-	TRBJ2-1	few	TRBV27	TGTGCCAGCAGCTCGGCGGGGCGGGGCTACAATGAGCAGTTCTTC	CASSSAGRGYNEQFF
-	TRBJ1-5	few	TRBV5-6	TGTGCCAGCAGCTTAGGGAATCAGCCCCAGCATTTT	CASSLGNQPQHF
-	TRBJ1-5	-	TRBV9	TGTGCCAGCAGCGCACGGGGAAGTGGTCAGCCCCAGCATTTT	CASSARGSGQPQHF